This TCR beta chain was identified during a study of T cell responses to AZD1222 COVID-19 vaccine. General study results and limits: Increased Spike-specific TCR breadth and depth were observed after two AZD1222 doses.

Produced via immunoSEQ multiplex PCR; TCRdb's table is partial and in-frame only. The table lists approximately 200,000 clones, approximately 89% of them singletons. Trimming removed 7 bases from V and 6 bases from J, with 19 bases in between. Germline V CDR1 and CDR2: SGHNT, YYREEE (reference sequence). The CDR3 has 14 amino acids. As to this clone: Its antigen remains unknown.

Combined were second doses at about 4 or about 12 weeks. The source is an adult who received the AZD1222 COVID-19 vaccine. The source material was peripheral blood, sampled 28 days after the second AZD1222 dose. This chain joins TRBV5-4 and TRBJ1-2; D unresolved. The CDR3 bases are TGTGCCAGCGCACAGCAGACCGGGCAAAATGGCTACACCTTC. This encodes CASAQQTGQNGYTF.